This TCR beta chain was captured in a study of T cells in Graves' hyperthyroidism and ophthalmopathy. Study-level background: Blood was drawn when the patient was first diagnosed and still untreated. Regarding the study as a whole: Ophthalmopathy was identified by the model a median about six months ahead of onset.

Lactation, pregnancy, other autoimmune disease or uncontrolled infection led to exclusion of patients. The investigators amplified TCR beta CDR3 regions from RNA transcripts. HTBI primers were used for first-round RT-PCR of the TCR CDR3. From the multiplex PCR reads, TCRdb called clonotypes with MiXCR, one entry per CDR3 protein. The sample contains approximately 620,000 distinct CDR3 sequences, around 15% of which appear only once. There are many counts of this clonotype. Its antigen is still unknown. The sample was blood. This sequence originates from a woman aged 40 to 50 with Graves' ophthalmopathy.

CDR3: CASSSGPLPLNIQYF. CDR3 coding DNA: TGTGCCAGCAGCTCGGGACCCTTGCCTTTAAACATTCAGTACTTC. V and J are TRBV7-4 and TRBJ2-4, with D perhaps TRBD1 or TRBD2 (5 bases each). V was pared by 4 bases and J by 6 bases, with 16 bases between. Germline CDR1 SGHVT, CDR2 SQSDAQ. The CDR3 consists of 15 residues.